The 2 T cell receptor beta chains below come from one sample, sequenced in a study of cytomegalovirus exposure and HLA in healthy donors. Clones were read by immunoSEQ multiplex PCR, and TCRdb kept only the in-frame ones, dropping some. The sample includes approximately 230,000 clones, roughly 90% of them seen just once. Sequenced material: PBMCs. These receptors were obtained from a man aged 18 to 35 in good health and CMV-seropositive.

The rearrangement links TRBV5-4 to TRBJ2-7; the match to TRBD1 covers 8 bases. The J segment lost 5 bases and the V segment lost 1 base, leaving 8 bases of the junction unmatched. The germline gives CDR1 SGHNT, CDR2 YYREEE (reference sequence). The CDR3 runs to 15 residues. CDR3 sequence: CASSLFAGGWDEQYF. CDR3 nucleotides: TGTGCCAGCAGCTTGTTCGCAGGGGGCTGGGACGAGCAGTACTTC.

For this clone: The same CDR3 arises from other DNA sequences in this sample as well. V usage is TRBV2 and J usage is TRBJ2-6; no definite D call. The CDR3 consists of 15 residues. V gave up 3 bases and J gave up 1 base, with 7 bases separating them. Germline CDR1 reads SNHLY; CDR2 reads FYNNEI. The CDR3 bases are TGTGCCAGCAGTGACGCAGGTTCTGGGGCCAACGTCCTGACTTTC. This sequence encodes CASSDAGSGANVLTF.